This passage covers 20 T cell receptor beta chains from one sample sequenced in a study of T-cell memory formation after mild COVID-19 (dated by TCRdb to 2020 to 2023). The method was 5' RACE. The listed sequencing device is Illumina NovaSeq 6000. TCRdb handled the public reads itself, with Q25 trimming in fastp and clone calling in MiXCR, and kept productive beta chains. One record per CDR3 amino acid sequence lists the most common genes and DNA. The sample has 130,000 to 150,000 distinct CDR3 sequences on record, about 5.5% of them singletons. 2% to 2.5% of the sample lies in the top ten. The specimen was PBMCs or a T cell subset sorted from them (not recorded which). The receptors come from an adult woman who had mild COVID-19 (a few samples of this study predate the infection). The sample titles of this study are shuffled in the database, so cell type and time point are left out; the donor was told from shared clones.

This clonotype was seen repeatedly, ten times or more. J is TRBJ1-3 and V is TRBV5-1; D gene uncertain. The CDR3 runs to 16 residues. In germline, CDR1 is SGHRS, CDR2 YFSETQ. The V and J ends lost 3 bases and 0 bases respectively, with 13 bases between them. The CDR3 reads CASSYYDGSSGNTIYF. The DNA for the CDR3 is TGCGCCAGCAGCTATTACGACGGAAGCTCTGGAAACACCATATATTTT.

This chain connects TRBV19 to TRBJ2-1, with D perhaps TRBD2 (5 bases). Trimming took off 4 bases at V and 6 bases at J, with 13 bases between the two ends. Germline V CDR1 and CDR2: LNHDA, SQIVND (reference sequence). The CDR3 contains 14 residues. The chain's CDR3 is CASSTGFPGNEQFF. For the CDR3, the DNA is TGTGCCAGTAGTACGGGATTCCCAGGCAATGAGCAGTTCTTC.

This clonotype was seen many times. V and J are TRBV7-2 and TRBJ2-2; 7 bases line up with TRBD1. Germline V gene data show CDR1 as SGHTA and CDR2 as FQGNSA. CDR3 size: 15 residues. Trimming took 7 bases from V and 6 from J; bases not matched to a gene: 11. The CDR3 DNA is TGTGCCAGCAACAGGGGCAGTCAGTCGGCCGGGGAGCTGTTTTTT. Protein: CASNRGSQSAGELFF.

The chain has TRBV7-8 and TRBJ1-2; 7 bases are shared with TRBD1. There are 13 residues in the CDR3. V dropped 2 bases and J dropped 8; count of bases not matched to a gene: 5. In germline, CDR1 is SGHVS, CDR2 FQNEAQ. This CDR3 reads CASSLFDREGYTF. Written as DNA, the CDR3 is TGTGCCAGCAGCTTATTTGACAGGGAGGGCTACACCTTC.

This chain connects TRBV3-1 to TRBJ1-1; 9 bases match TRBD1. The V gene's germline CDR1 is LGHDT and CDR2 YNNKEL (reference sequence). This CDR3 comprises 16 residues. Trimming at V came to 4 bases and at J to 2 bases, leaving 8 bases not matched to a gene. The CDR3 loop reads CASSPGDRAINTEAFF. The CDR3 DNA follows: TGTGCCAGCAGCCCGGGGGACAGGGCCATTAACACTGAAGCTTTCTTT. Based on the CDR3 plus reference TRBV3-1 and TRBJ1-1, the full variable domain is DTAVSQTPKYLVTQMGNDKSIKCEQNLGHDTMYWYKQDSKKFLKIMFSYNNKELIINETVPNRFSPKSPDKAHLNLHINSLELGDSAVYFCASSPGDRAINTEAFFGQGTRLTVV.

This clonotype has at least ten counts. This chain uses TRBV3-1 with TRBJ1-1; 8 bases fit TRBD1. The CDR3 consists of 14 residues. J was trimmed by 2 bases and V by 4 bases; bases with no gene match: 3. CDR1 is LGHDT and CDR2 is YNNKEL in the germline V gene (reference sequence). The CDR3 DNA follows: TGTGCCAGCAGCCGACAGGGGCCTAACACTGAAGCTTTCTTT. The encoded protein is CASSRQGPNTEAFF.

This clonotype has at least ten counts. The chain combines TRBV29-1 with TRBJ1-2, with D hard to call. The CDR3 runs 12 residues. The V gene lost 5 bases and the J gene lost 3 bases, with 10 bases spanning the gap. Germline CDR1 and CDR2: SQVTM and ANQGSEA. The CDR3 DNA sequence: TGCAGCGTTCGACTTCGCGACTATGGCTACACCTTC. Its protein is CSVRLRDYGYTF.

This clonotype was counted at least ten times. CDR3 sequence: CSARVRETQYF. CDR3 nucleotide sequence: TGCAGTGCTAGAGTAAGAGAGACCCAGTACTTC. The chain couples TRBV20-1 to TRBJ2-5; D not certain. V lost 1 base, J lost 4 bases, and 4 bases lay in between. The CDR3 is 11 amino acids. The germline V gene has CDR1 DFQATT and CDR2 SNEGSKA (reference sequence).

In its sample, this clonotype was seen a few times. J is TRBJ1-1 and V is TRBV12-3 or TRBV12-4; 7 bases align to TRBD1. The CDR3 has 15 amino acids. The trim removed 4 bases at V and 7 bases at J, leaving 12 bases unmatched. The DNA for the CDR3 is TGTGCCAGCAGTTCCCCTCACTCAGGGGGTAGTGAAGCTTTCTTT. Translated: CASSSPHSGGSEAFF.

The rearrangement joins TRBV19 to TRBJ2-5; D ambiguous. Looked up from germline, CDR1 is LNHDA and CDR2 is SQIVND (reference sequence). Trimming left V 5 bases short and J 3 bases short, with 10 bases between. The CDR3 spans 13 residues. The CDR3: CASSPWIEETQYF. The DNA for the CDR3 is TGTGCCAGTAGTCCGTGGATCGAAGAGACCCAGTACTTC. Variable domain in full (rest from reference TRBV19 and TRBJ2-5): DGGITQSPKYLFRKEGQNVTLSCEQNLNHDAMYWYRQDPGQGLRLIYYSQIVNDFQKGDIAEGYSVSREKKESFPLTVTSAQKNPTAFYLCASSPWIEETQYFGPGTRLLVL.

This clonotype turned up a few times. The chain carries TRBV7-2 and TRBJ2-7; D is perhaps TRBD1 (6 bases). This CDR3 contains 13 residues. Trimming left V 0 bases short and J 5 bases short, with 8 bases between. CDR1 is SGHTA, CDR2 FQGNSA, per germline. The CDR3 is CASSLARGDEQYF. CDR3 sequence (DNA): TGTGCCAGCAGCTTAGCCAGGGGAGACGAGCAGTACTTC.

The chain is built from TRBV6-6 and TRBJ1-5, with TRBD1 as a possible D gene (6 bases). Trimming removed 7 bases from V and 4 bases from J, with 8 bases in between. CDR1 MNHNY and CDR2 SVGAGI come from the germline V gene (reference sequence). The CDR3 sequence is 12 residues long. CDR3 region: CASTTGNQPQHF. CDR3 sequence (DNA): TGTGCCAGCACTACAGGGAATCAGCCCCAGCATTTT.

In this sample, this clonotype turned up a few times. V gene TRBV24-1 combines with J gene TRBJ2-2, with a weak D call TRBD1 (5 bases). The CDR3 covers 13 residues. CDR1 is KGHDR, CDR2 SFDVKD, per germline. V was pared by 8 bases and J by 4 bases, with 10 bases between. The CDR3 nucleotides read TGTGCCACCACCGACAGTCCCACCGGGGAGCTGTTTTTT. Encoded protein: CATTDSPTGELFF.

Turning to this clonotype: An end of the junction does not agree with germline; a read error may underlie this. V usage is TRBV12-5 and J usage is TRBJ1-1, with D unresolved. The CDR3 consists of 13 residues. In germline, CDR1 is LGHNT, CDR2 FRNRAP. The CDR3 is CASGFGLNTEVFF. The CDR3 region has the DNA TGTGCTAGTGGTTTTGGCCTGAACACGGAAGTTTTCTTT.

This clonotype was recorded many times. The rearrangement joins TRBV20-1 to TRBJ1-2; D remains ambiguous. The V end lost 3 bases, the J end lost 8 bases, and 13 bases lay between the germline ends. Germline CDR1 is DFQATT and CDR2 is SNEGSKA (reference sequence). CDR3 length: 12 amino acids. The CDR3 DNA sequence: TGCAGTGCTAGCGTAGGTCCCACCGGCTACACCTTC. Its translation is CSASVGPTGYTF.

The rearrangement uses TRBV25-1 and TRBJ1-3, with D tentatively TRBD1 (6 bases). Looked up from germline, CDR1 is MGHDK and CDR2 is SYGVNS. The CDR3 loop spans 17 amino acids. Trimming pared 4 bases from V and 4 bases from J, leaving 20 bases between. The CDR3: CASSVWRGGSGGNTIYF. In DNA form, the CDR3 reads TGTGCCAGCAGTGTGTGGAGAGGGGGTTCAGGGGGAAACACCATATATTTT.

In this sample, this clonotype turned up many times. This chain connects TRBV5-1 to TRBJ2-1; 12 nucleotides line up with TRBD2. V gave up 0 bases and J gave up 9 bases; unmatched junction bases: 10. The CDR3 covers 17 residues. Germline assignment: CDR1 SGHRS and CDR2 YFSETQ. DNA of the CDR3: TGCGCCAGCAGCTTGGGGCTAGCGGGAGGGCCCCCCTTTGAGCAGTTCTTC. Translated, it gives CASSLGLAGGPPFEQFF.

This clonotype was counted ten times or more. This chain uses TRBV6-2 or TRBV6-3 with TRBJ1-2; 9 bases align to TRBD1. From germline, CDR1 is MNHEY and CDR2 SVGEGT. This CDR3 has 15 residues. The junction had 9 bases not matched to a gene; V was cut back by 8 bases and J by 2 bases. The CDR3 nucleotides read TGTGCCAGCTATTCCTATGGGACAGGGAACTATGGCTACACCTTC. Translation: CASYSYGTGNYGYTF.

The chain uses TRBV6-1 and TRBJ1-5, with D tentatively TRBD1 (5 bases). CDR3 length equals 14 residues. Between the trimmed V and J ends, which lost 10 bases and 5 bases, there was a span of 18 bases. The germline V gene encodes CDR1 MNHNS and CDR2 SASEGT. Written as DNA, the CDR3 is TGTGCCACCGCCCGGGGGGTTTTGGATCAGCCCCAGCATTTT. Its translation: CATARGVLDQPQHF.

CDR3 DNA sequence: TGTGCCAGCATAAAGGACAGAGGCACCGGGGAGCTGTTTTTT. Its translation is CASIKDRGTGELFF. The chain uses TRBV6-2 or TRBV6-3 and TRBJ2-2; TRBD1 is a possible D gene (6 bases). Trimming cost V 7 bases and J 4 bases, with 13 bases left between them. The CDR3 contains 14 residues. Germline CDR1 and CDR2: MNHEY and SVGEGT.